These 2 T cell receptor beta chains originate from one sample sequenced in a study of cytomegalovirus exposure and HLA in healthy donors. Some clones are missing from TCRdb's copy, which holds only in-frame ones; the method was immunoSEQ multiplex PCR. The sample holds tens of thousands of clones, around 97% seen once. Sequencing was done on a sample of PBMCs. The receptor set was obtained from a man younger than 30 in good health and CMV-seronegative.

The chain carries TRBV7-9 and TRBJ2-1, with a possible D match to TRBD2 (5 bases). Germline CDR1 is SEHNR and CDR2 is FQNEAQ (reference sequence). This CDR3 region has 18 residues. Deletions cut 0 bases from V and 1 base from J, with 16 bases between. CDR3 in DNA: TGTGCCAGCAGCTTAGCGTGGGAGCGGACCTATTCCTACAATGAGCAGTTCTTC. It encodes CASSLAWERTYSYNEQFF. Using reference TRBV7-9 and TRBJ2-1 for the parts outside the CDR3, the full variable domain is DTGVSQNPRHKITKRGQNVTFRCDPISEHNRLYWYRQTLGQGPEFLTYFQNEAQLEKSRLLSDRFSAERPKGSFSTLEIQRTEQGDSAMYLCASSLAWERTYSYNEQFFGPGTRLTVL.

This clone has a single count. The V call is TRBV19, the J call TRBJ1-2; D unresolved. Trimming shortened V by 0 bases and J by 0 bases, and 8 bases separated the two germline ends. Germline CDR1 is LNHDA and CDR2 is SQIVND (reference sequence). The CDR3 sequence is 15 residues long. The CDR3 region is CASSIEPLANYGYTF. CDR3 DNA sequence: TGTGCCAGTAGTATAGAGCCCCTAGCTAACTATGGCTACACCTTC.